The 27 T cell receptor beta chains below all came from one sample that was sequenced in a study of graft-versus-host responses after intestinal transplantation. Profiled with immunoSEQ multiplex PCR; TCRdb holds only in-frame clones, not every one. The sample includes approximately 78,000 clones, roughly 84% of them seen just once. Their recognized antigens are unknown. The input for sequencing was unstimulated CD8+ T cells sorted from spleen or lymph node cells, taken before transplant. All receptors come from a human donor who was the organ donor for an intestinal transplant.

The genes are TRBV5-1 and TRBJ1-5; D might be TRBD1 (5 bases). Per germline, CDR1 SGHRS and CDR2 YFSETQ. This CDR3 has 18 residues. Trimming left V 3 bases short and J 6 bases short, with 25 bases between. DNA for the CDR3: TGCGCCAGCAGCTCTCCGAGGTGCGGGAGGGGTCGACTTCAGCCCCAGCATTTT. Its protein is CASSSPRCGRGRLQPQHF.

The rearrangement uses TRBV5-1 and TRBJ1-2; TRBD1 might be the D (5 bases). The CDR3 has 13 residues. Germline assignment: CDR1 SGHRS and CDR2 YFSETQ. V was trimmed by 0 bases and J by 5 bases, leaving 8 bases between them. The CDR3 DNA reads TGCGCCAGCAGCTTGGAGGGGAGTTATGGCTACACCTTC. Its protein product is CASSLEGSYGYTF.

As DNA, the CDR3 is TGTGCCAGCAGTTTATGGGTGGGTCTGAACACTGAAGCTTTCTTT. It yields the protein CASSLWVGLNTEAFF. The chain combines TRBV27 with TRBJ1-1; D remains ambiguous. The CDR3 covers 15 residues. The V gene's germline CDR1 is MNHEY and CDR2 SMNVEV (reference sequence). V was cut by 1 base and J by 0 bases, with 9 bases left in between.

This chain joins TRBV4-1 and TRBJ1-6, with D possibly matching TRBD1 (6 bases). In germline, CDR1 is MGHRA, CDR2 YSYEKL. The CDR3 contains 16 residues. Trimming took 0 bases from V and 10 from J, leaving 16 bases between them. The CDR3 region is CASSQERGGVRSPLHF. The CDR3 bases are TGCGCCAGCAGCCAAGAAAGGGGGGGAGTTCGATCACCCCTCCACTTT.

This sequence joins TRBV29-1 and TRBJ1-2; the D is unclear. Per the germline V gene, CDR1 is SQVTM and CDR2 is ANQGSEA. Trimming left V 5 bases short and J 5 bases short, with 15 bases between. The CDR3 covers 13 residues. The CDR3 protein is CSVPDRLGYGYTF. The CDR3 DNA follows: TGCAGCGTTCCAGATAGGCTGGGGTATGGCTACACCTTC.

The genes are TRBV15 and TRBJ1-1; perhaps TRBD1 as D (6 bases). The CDR3 has 14 residues. The V and J ends lost 2 bases and 2 bases respectively, with 9 bases between them. Germline values: CDR1 LNHNV, CDR2 YYDKDF (reference sequence). The CDR3 DNA follows: TGTGCCACCAGCAGATCACAGGGTAACACTGAAGCTTTCTTT. The encoded protein is CATSRSQGNTEAFF.

This sequence joins TRBV2 and TRBJ1-2, with D possibly matching TRBD1 (5 bases). Trimming took 11 bases from V and 4 from J, leaving 11 bases between them. Per the germline V gene, CDR1 is SNHLY and CDR2 is FYNNEI. This CDR3 is 11 amino acids long. CDR3 coding DNA: TGTGCCTGCACAGGTGGCTATGGCTACACCTTC. It yields the protein CACTGGYGYTF.

The CDR3 DNA sequence: TGCGCCAGCAGCTCCATGTCCGGGGTAGTCCACGAGCAGTACTTC. Its translation is CASSSMSGVVHEQYF. The V and J genes are TRBV5-1 and TRBJ2-7; a possible D gene is TRBD2 (5 bases). The length of the CDR3 is 15 residues. Germline assignment: CDR1 SGHRS and CDR2 YFSETQ. Trimming pared 3 bases from V and 5 bases from J, leaving 18 bases between.

The chain combines TRBV4-1 with TRBJ2-5; the D gene is possibly TRBD2 (6 bases). Trimming cost V 1 base and J 1 base, with 7 bases left between them. Germline V gene lookup returns CDR1 MGHRA and CDR2 YSYEKL. The CDR3 length is 14 residues. CDR3 loop: CASSQGGVQETQYF. As DNA, the CDR3 is TGCGCCAGCAGCCAAGGGGGGGTCCAAGAGACCCAGTACTTC.

CDR3 DNA: TGTGCCAGCAGCTTAGGAACAGGAGGGGGGATGAACACTGAAGCTTTCTTT. Residues: CASSLGTGGGMNTEAFF. V usage is TRBV7-6 and J usage is TRBJ1-1; D might be TRBD1 (6 bases). V lost 1 base and J 0 bases, leaving 15 bases between the germline ends. This CDR3 spans 17 amino acids. CDR1 and CDR2 (germline): SGHVS, FNYEAQ.

This chain joins TRBV7-2 and TRBJ2-7, with 9 bases lining up with TRBD2. The CDR3 runs to 16 residues. V shed 4 bases, J shed 0 bases, and the junction held 7 bases outside the gene matches. Germline CDR1 SGHTA, CDR2 FQGNSA. The CDR3: CASSSPTSGASYEQYF. CDR3 nucleotide sequence: TGTGCCAGCAGCTCTCCGACTAGCGGTGCCTCCTACGAGCAGTACTTC.

The chain recombines TRBV2 with TRBJ2-1; no clear D. Germline V gene data show CDR1 as SNHLY and CDR2 as FYNNEI. This CDR3 has 13 residues. V gave up 8 bases and J gave up 10 bases, with 18 bases separating them. The CDR3 sequence: CASLGSRPSEQFF. The CDR3 DNA follows: TGTGCCAGCCTTGGGTCCAGGCCATCCGAGCAGTTCTTC.

This clone has at least ten counts. The chain couples TRBV9 to TRBJ1-1; possible D gene TRBD1, 6 bases. Trimming took 4 bases from V and 2 from J, leaving 24 bases between them. In germline, CDR1 is SGDLS, CDR2 YYNGEE. This CDR3 contains 18 residues. CDR3 loop: CASSPNRDFPPGNTEAFF. The CDR3 nucleotides read TGTGCCAGCAGCCCAAACAGGGATTTCCCCCCTGGAAACACTGAAGCTTTCTTT.

This chain connects TRBV7-9 to TRBJ2-2; D gene ambiguous. V was clipped by 1 base and J by 5 bases, with 5 bases between them. This CDR3 contains 13 residues. Germline V gene lookup returns CDR1 SEHNR and CDR2 FQNEAQ (reference sequence). CDR3 bases: TGTGCCAGCAGCTTAGTGAAAACCGGGGAGCTGTTTTTT. It encodes CASSLVKTGELFF.

The chain uses TRBV27 and TRBJ1-5; no clear D gene. This CDR3 has 15 amino acids. V gave up 5 bases and J gave up 7 bases, with 18 bases separating them. In germline, CDR1 is MNHEY, CDR2 SMNVEV (reference sequence). In nucleotides, the CDR3 is TGTGCCAGCAGTCCATCAGGCGAACAAGGGCAGCCCCAGCATTTT. This codes for CASSPSGEQGQPQHF.

The chain is built from TRBV9 and TRBJ1-1; 9 positions agree with TRBD1. This CDR3 is built from 15 residues. CDR1 is SGDLS, CDR2 YYNGEE, per germline. J was trimmed by 6 bases and V by 3 bases; bases with no gene match: 9. The CDR3 is CASSEAGTGSAEAFF. In DNA, the CDR3 is TGTGCCAGCAGCGAAGCCGGGACAGGGTCGGCTGAAGCTTTCTTT.

The rearrangement links TRBV5-1 to TRBJ1-2; no clear D gene. V was clipped by 1 base and J by 3 bases, with 7 bases between them. The CDR3 has 13 residues. In germline, CDR1 is SGHRS, CDR2 YFSETQ. CDR3 sequence: CASSLPGDYGYTF. CDR3 DNA: TGCGCCAGCAGCTTGCCCGGAGACTATGGCTACACCTTC. Full variable domain (remainder filled in from reference TRBV5-1 and TRBJ1-2): KAGVTQTPRYLIKTRGQQVTLSCSPISGHRSVSWYQQTPGQGLQFLFEYFSETQRNKGNFPGRFSGRQFSNSRSEMNVSTLELGDSALYLCASSLPGDYGYTFGSGTRLTVV.

V is TRBV5-6 and J is TRBJ1-3; D uncertain. Trimming removed 2 bases from V and 8 bases from J, with 14 bases in between. The CDR3 runs to 14 residues. Germline assignment: CDR1 SGHDT and CDR2 YYEEEE. In nucleotides, the CDR3 is TGTGCCAGCAGCTTATGGGTAGACCCCGACACCATATATTTT. It is translated as CASSLWVDPDTIYF.

The chain employs TRBV28 and TRBJ2-1; D is ambiguous. Looked up from germline, CDR1 is MDHEN and CDR2 is SYDVKM. The CDR3 sequence is 12 residues long. The V gene lost 2 bases and the J gene lost 10 bases, with 9 bases spanning the gap. The CDR3: CASSLIRWEQFF. The CDR3, as DNA: TGTGCCAGCAGTTTAATACGGTGGGAGCAGTTCTTC.

The chain uses TRBV6-1 and TRBJ1-4, with D uncertain. Germline-derived CDR1 and CDR2 are MNHNS and SASEGT. V was pared by 1 base and J by 5 bases, with 8 bases between. CDR3 length: 14 amino acids. The CDR3 region is CASSEGAGNEKLFF. The CDR3 nucleotides are TGTGCCAGCAGTGAAGGGGCGGGGAATGAAAAACTGTTTTTT.

The genes are TRBV19 and TRBJ1-6; 9 bases match TRBD1. This CDR3 comprises 15 residues. Germline V gene lookup returns CDR1 LNHDA and CDR2 SQIVND (reference sequence). V was clipped by 4 bases and J by 6 bases; unmatched bases: 4. The CDR3 loop is CASSTADRGNSPLHF. CDR3 coding DNA: TGTGCCAGTAGTACGGCGGACAGGGGTAATTCACCCCTCCACTTT.

This sequence joins TRBV29-1 and TRBJ1-6; the match to TRBD1 covers 7 bases. This CDR3 is 17 amino acids long. Germline V gene sequence: CDR1 SQVTM, CDR2 ANQGSEA. Trimming at V came to 8 bases and at J to 0 bases, leaving 13 bases not matched to a gene. The CDR3 sequence: CSTERGQPSSYNSPLHF. CDR3 nucleotide sequence: TGCAGCACGGAGAGGGGGCAGCCGAGCTCCTATAATTCACCCCTCCACTTT.

The chain combines TRBV6-1 with TRBJ1-1, with D hard to call. Germline V gene sequence: CDR1 MNHNS, CDR2 SASEGT. The CDR3 totals 13 residues. Trimming took 5 bases from V and 1 from J, leaving 8 bases between them. This CDR3 is CASSRTENTEAFF. The CDR3 DNA sequence: TGTGCCAGCAGTAGAACAGAGAACACTGAAGCTTTCTTT.

The V gene is TRBV4-2, the J gene TRBJ2-7, with D perhaps TRBD1 (5 bases). V lost 5 bases, J lost 7 bases, and 21 bases lay in between. Germline-derived CDR1 and CDR2 are LGHNA and YNFKEQ. This CDR3 is 15 amino acids long. The CDR3 spells CASSFGARGLDEQYF. CDR3 bases: TGTGCCAGCAGCTTTGGCGCTAGGGGTCTTGATGAGCAGTACTTC.

The rearrangement joins TRBV4-1 to TRBJ2-3; TRBD1 aligns across 9 bases. CDR1 is MGHRA, CDR2 YSYEKL, per germline. J gave up 10 bases and V 3 bases, and 8 bases lay outside the gene matches. The CDR3 has 14 amino acids. Here the CDR3 reads CASSQGQGQWAQYF. In DNA form, the CDR3 reads TGCGCCAGCAGCCAGGGACAGGGACAGTGGGCGCAGTATTTT.

The genes are TRBV6-5 and TRBJ1-5; no clear D gene. This CDR3 is 13 amino acids long. Trimming shortened V by 7 bases and J by 0 bases, and 7 bases separated the two germline ends. CDR1 and CDR2 from the germline V gene are MNHEY and SVGAGI. The DNA of the CDR3 is TGTGCCAGCATGGGAAATAGCAATCAGCCCCAGCATTTT. It is translated as CASMGNSNQPQHF.

This clone was counted between two and nine times. J is TRBJ1-1 and V is TRBV7-9, with D perhaps TRBD1 (6 bases). Germline V gene data show CDR1 as SEHNR and CDR2 as FQNEAQ (reference sequence). The germline V and J ends were trimmed by 4 bases and 7 bases, with 10 bases remaining between them. The CDR3 is 12 residues long. The CDR3 DNA reads TGTGCCAGCAGCTGGGGGGCGGATGAAGCTTTCTTT. Protein: CASSWGADEAFF. Looking up the rest from reference TRBV7-9 and TRBJ1-1 gives the full variable domain: DTGVSQNPRHKITKRGQNVTFRCDPISEHNRLYWYRQTLGQGPEFLTYFQNEAQLEKSRLLSDRFSAERPKGSFSTLEIQRTEQGDSAMYLCASSWGADEAFFGQGTRLTVV.